These 22 T cell receptor beta chains came from one sample sequenced in a study of blood T cell repertoires in COVID-19. The repertoire was sequenced with immunoSEQ multiplex PCR; TCRdb's copy has only in-frame clones and lacks some. The sample carries approximately 85,000 clones, more than 70% recorded once. The specimen sequenced was peripheral blood. The receptor source for this set is a man in his forties or fifties with acute or convalescent COVID-19.

This chain connects TRBV9 to TRBJ2-3; 7 bases agree with TRBD1. V was pared by 4 bases and J by 0 bases, with 11 bases of the junction left unmatched. From germline, CDR1 is SGDLS and CDR2 YYNGEE. There are 17 residues in the CDR3. The CDR3 DNA is TGTGCCAGCAGCCCCCGTCAAGGACAGGCTAGCACAGATACGCAGTATTTT. Its protein is CASSPRQGQASTDTQYF.

The chain uses TRBV6-5 and TRBJ2-3; 7 bases map to TRBD2. This CDR3 has 13 residues. Trimming cost V 8 bases and J 3 bases; bases outside gene matches: 5. Germline V lookup: CDR1 MNHEY, CDR2 SVGAGI. CDR3 loop: CASRTGGTDTQYF. The CDR3 DNA sequence: TGTGCCAGCCGGACGGGGGGAACAGATACGCAGTATTTT.

The chain links TRBV4-1 to TRBJ2-2; a weak D match, TRBD2 (5 bases). CDR3 size: 13 residues. With 5 bases removed from V and 8 bases from J, the gap between germline ends came to 12 bases. Germline V gene lookup returns CDR1 MGHRA and CDR2 YSYEKL. As DNA, the CDR3 is TGCGCCAGCAGCACCCCGGGGAAGGGGGAGCTGTTTTTT. This gives the protein CASSTPGKGELFF.

The V gene is TRBV5-6, the J gene TRBJ1-3, with TRBD1 identical over 8 bases. Germline CDR1 SGHDT, CDR2 YYEEEE. The CDR3 totals 15 residues. J gave up 4 bases and V 1 base, and 4 bases lay outside the gene matches. Written as DNA, the CDR3 is TGTGCCAGCAGCTTGAGGGGGACAGGCGGAAACACCATATATTTT. Amino acid sequence: CASSLRGTGGNTIYF.

The V call is TRBV28, the J call TRBJ1-5; D possibly corresponds to TRBD1 (6 bases). CDR3 length equals 14 residues. V lost 8 bases and J lost 4, with 15 bases in between. Germline assignment: CDR1 MDHEN and CDR2 SYDVKM. As DNA, the CDR3 is TGTGCCAGCTCTACCGGGACACTGAATCAGCCCCAGCATTTT. Translating it yields CASSTGTLNQPQHF.

The gene calls are TRBV5-4 and TRBJ2-7; D is unclear. The CDR3 length is 14 residues. V lost 0 bases and J lost 5, with 12 bases in between. In germline, CDR1 is SGHNT, CDR2 YYREEE (reference sequence). In nucleotides, the CDR3 is TGTGCCAGCAGCTTGGCGGGTGGTGGTAACGAGCAGTACTTC. This encodes CASSLAGGGNEQYF.

The rearrangement joins TRBV18 to TRBJ1-6, with a tentative D call TRBD1 (5 bases). V lost 3 bases and J 10 bases, leaving 10 bases between the germline ends. CDR1 and CDR2 (germline): KGHSH, LQKENI. This CDR3 has 13 amino acids. CDR3 sequence: CASSPYGASPLHF. CDR3 DNA: TGTGCCAGCTCACCTTATGGGGCCTCACCCCTCCACTTT.

The chain recombines TRBV6-5 with TRBJ1-6; 7 nucleotides line up with TRBD1. The CDR3 runs to 15 residues. Germline loops: CDR1 MNHEY, CDR2 SVGAGI. J lost 5 bases, V lost 7 bases, and 8 bases had no gene match. As DNA, the CDR3 is TGTGCCAGCACCGCCCGGACAGGAAATAATTCACCCCTCCACTTT. It translates to CASTARTGNNSPLHF.

The chain combines TRBV11-2 with TRBJ2-3, with D hard to call. With 5 bases removed from V and 0 bases from J, the gap between germline ends came to 12 bases. The CDR3 runs 15 residues. In germline, CDR1 is SGHAT, CDR2 FQNNGV. Written as DNA, the CDR3 is TGTGCCAGCAGCCCGGCGGCGGTTAGCACAGATACGCAGTATTTT. It specifies CASSPAAVSTDTQYF.

V is TRBV11-2 and J is TRBJ2-7, with TRBD1 identical over 7 bases. Germline-derived CDR1 and CDR2 are SGHAT and FQNNGV. This CDR3 comprises 14 residues. With V trimmed by 5 bases and J by 3 bases, 7 bases remained unmatched. CDR3 nucleotide sequence: TGTGCCAGCAGCCTACACAGGGGTGACTACGAGCAGTACGTC. This gives the protein CASSLHRGDYEQYV.

This clone was seen more than once but under ten times. The chain joins TRBV5-1 to TRBJ1-2, with D possibly TRBD1 on 6 matching bases. Germline-derived CDR1 and CDR2 are SGHRS and YFSETQ. CDR3 length: 14 residues. V was pared by 3 bases and J by 2 bases, with 11 bases between. The CDR3 bases are TGCGCCAGCAGCTCTGACAGGATAAACTATGGCTACACCTTC. Its protein is CASSSDRINYGYTF.

The chain uses TRBV19 and TRBJ1-5; TRBD1 might be the D (6 bases). CDR1 LNHDA and CDR2 SQIVND come from the germline V gene (reference sequence). With 5 bases removed from V and 1 base from J, the gap between germline ends came to 12 bases. The CDR3 extends over 15 amino acids. CDR3 in amino acids: CASSSWTVSNQPQHF. The CDR3 DNA is TGTGCCAGTAGTTCCTGGACAGTGAGCAATCAGCCCCAGCATTTT.

The rearrangement joins TRBV6-2 or TRBV6-3 to TRBJ1-1; TRBD1 agrees at 7 bases. This CDR3 spans 15 amino acids. Germline values: CDR1 MNHEY, CDR2 SVGEGT. Trimming at V came to 6 bases and at J to 1 base, leaving 8 bases not matched to a gene. DNA for the CDR3: TGTGCCAGCAGCCAGCACGGGACAGCGAACACTGAAGCTTTCTTT. This codes for CASSQHGTANTEAFF.

V usage is TRBV3-1 (or the pseudogene TRBV3-2) and J usage is TRBJ2-1, with D tentatively TRBD2 (7 bases). Germline V gene lookup returns CDR1 LGHDT and CDR2 YNNKEL (reference sequence). The CDR3 runs 17 residues. V lost 4 bases, J lost 0 bases, and 16 bases lay in between. CDR3 sequence (DNA): TGTGCCAGCAGCCTATCGTCAAGGGGGGGCTCCTACAATGAGCAGTTCTTC. Encoded protein: CASSLSSRGGSYNEQFF.

The CDR3 DNA follows: TGTGCCAGCAGTTTCGGACAGCCCTACGAGCAGTACTTC. Translating it yields CASSFGQPYEQYF. The J gene is TRBJ2-7, the V gene TRBV27; D is perhaps TRBD1 (6 bases). V lost 3 bases and J 2 bases, leaving 8 bases between the germline ends. CDR1 MNHEY and CDR2 SMNVEV come from the germline V gene (reference sequence). The CDR3 runs 13 residues.

The CDR3 is CASQILEQGTYEQYV. The CDR3 DNA sequence: TGTGCCAGCCAAATTTTAGAGCAGGGTACCTACGAGCAGTACGTC. The chain recombines TRBV6-5 with TRBJ2-7; D is perhaps TRBD1 (5 bases). This CDR3 has 15 residues. CDR1 is MNHEY and CDR2 is SVGAGI in the germline V gene. Deletions cut 8 bases from V and 2 bases from J, with 19 bases between.

This chain links TRBV19 with TRBJ2-3; 9 bases are a match to TRBD2. Looked up from germline, CDR1 is LNHDA and CDR2 is SQIVND (reference sequence). The CDR3 sequence is 15 residues long. The V gene end was trimmed by 6 bases and the J gene end by 5 bases; junction bases not matched to a gene: 9. The CDR3 coding sequence is TGTGCCAGTAGCGGTCTAGCGGGGTATCTAGATACGCAGTATTTT. It translates to CASSGLAGYLDTQYF.

The chain joins TRBV5-5 to TRBJ2-7; 9 bases are a match to TRBD1. The germline V gene has CDR1 SGHKS and CDR2 YYEKEE (reference sequence). The CDR3 has 17 amino acids. Unmatched junction bases numbered 13, after V lost 2 bases and J lost 4 bases. CDR3: CASSFSLPGQGIYEQYV. The CDR3, as DNA: TGTGCCAGCAGCTTCTCCCTACCGGGACAGGGAATATACGAGCAGTACGTC.

This clone was counted only a few times. The gene calls are TRBV19 and TRBJ2-5; 7 bases are a match to TRBD1. With V trimmed by 4 bases and J by 4 bases, 9 bases remained unmatched. This CDR3 spans 15 amino acids. Germline V gene lookup returns CDR1 LNHDA and CDR2 SQIVND (reference sequence). This CDR3 is CASSTRTGQVETQYF. The CDR3 DNA reads TGTGCCAGTAGTACCCGGACAGGTCAGGTAGAGACCCAGTACTTC. Using reference TRBV19 and TRBJ2-5 for the parts outside the CDR3, the full variable domain is DGGITQSPKYLFRKEGQNVTLSCEQNLNHDAMYWYRQDPGQGLRLIYYSQIVNDFQKGDIAEGYSVSREKKESFPLTVTSAQKNPTAFYLCASSTRTGQVETQYFGPGTRLLVL.

The J gene is TRBJ1-6, the V gene TRBV11-3; 7 nucleotides agree with TRBD1. Trimming at V came to 0 bases and at J to 7 bases, leaving 9 bases not matched to a gene. Germline values: CDR1 SGHNT, CDR2 YENEEA. The CDR3 extends over 17 amino acids. CDR3 sequence (DNA): TGTGCCAGCAGCTTAGATTCCCGAGGACAGGCGAATTCACCCCTCCACTTT. Encoded protein: CASSLDSRGQANSPLHF.

The chain links TRBV19 to TRBJ1-2; perhaps TRBD1 as D (5 bases). Deletions cut 6 bases from V and 3 bases from J, with 8 bases between. Germline lookup yields CDR1 LNHDA and CDR2 SQIVND (reference sequence). This CDR3 is built from 12 residues. The CDR3 loop reads CASRDRDYGYTF. The CDR3 nucleotides are TGTGCCAGTAGAGACAGAGACTATGGCTACACCTTC.

This clone was seen just once. J is TRBJ1-5 and V is TRBV6-5, with TRBD1 matching 8 bases. V lost 8 bases to trimming and J lost 6 bases; unmatched junction nucleotides: 9. Germline assignment: CDR1 MNHEY and CDR2 SVGAGI. This CDR3 has 14 amino acids. The CDR3 spells CASGSGGWGQPQHF. In DNA form, the CDR3 reads TGTGCCAGCGGGTCAGGGGGCTGGGGTCAGCCCCAGCATTTT.